The sequence of this T cell receptor beta chain was determined in a study of OX40 agonist ivuxolimab in advanced cancers. TCRdb's copy holds only in-frame clones and misses some; the assay was immunoSEQ multiplex PCR. This sample has approximately 78,000 clones, with around 88% found just once. Germline V lookup: CDR1 LNHDA, CDR2 SQIVND (reference sequence). Trimming shortened V by 6 bases and J by 4 bases, and 9 bases separated the two germline ends. The CDR3 loop spans 12 amino acids. This receptor was identified in an adult with an advanced solid tumor such as melanoma, head and neck, liver or kidney cancer. Sequencing used CD4+ or CD8+ T cells sorted from blood, obtained in a trial of the OX40 agonist ivuxolimab. The chain links TRBV19 to TRBJ1-2; D gene uncertain. CDR3 sequence reads: CASRSEVYGYTF. The CDR3 nucleotides read TGTGCCAGTAGATCTGAGGTCTATGGCTACACCTTC.